The next 30 T cell receptor beta chains were all read from a single sample in a study of T cell responses to AZD1222 COVID-19 vaccine. Measured with immunoSEQ multiplex PCR; TCRdb has only the in-frame clones, and not every one. The table shows about 120,000 clones, with about 89% occurring only once. The sample was peripheral blood, taken 28 days after the second AZD1222 dose. Receptors were obtained from an adult who received the AZD1222 COVID-19 vaccine.

The chain carries TRBV7-2 and TRBJ2-3, with D perhaps TRBD2 (6 bases). The CDR3 loop spans 13 amino acids. With 2 bases removed from V and 6 bases from J, the gap between germline ends came to 9 bases. Germline V CDR1 and CDR2: SGHTA, FQGNSA. The CDR3 here is CASSLLRGDTQYF. The CDR3 nucleotides are TGTGCCAGCAGCTTACTCCGGGGGGATACGCAGTATTTT.

DNA for the CDR3: TGTGCCAGCAGTACACTTCGCTCCGGTGGCTCCGAGCAGTACTTC. Protein product: CASSTLRSGGSEQYF. The chain links TRBV27 to TRBJ2-7; unclear D gene. Trimming removed 5 bases from V and 6 bases from J, with 20 bases in between. The CDR3 spans 15 residues. Germline CDR1 is MNHEY and CDR2 is SMNVEV (reference sequence).

The rearrangement uses TRBV2 and TRBJ2-2; D is unclear. The CDR3 totals 14 residues. Trimming pared 7 bases from V and 5 bases from J, leaving 14 bases between. Germline CDR1 SNHLY, CDR2 FYNNEI. CDR3 DNA sequence: TGTGCCAGCAAAGACCGGCCGCGGACCGGGGAGCTGTTTTTT. Amino acid sequence: CASKDRPRTGELFF.

Remarks on this clone: Other DNA sequences in the sample encode the same CDR3. The chain is built from TRBV18 and TRBJ2-7; weak D call: TRBD2 (6 bases). Trimming stripped 0 bases from V and 5 bases from J, with 8 bases between. CDR3 length equals 13 residues. Germline V gene sequence: CDR1 KGHSH, CDR2 LQKENI. The CDR3 DNA reads TGTGCCAGCTCACCACCGGGGGGTCACGAGCAGTACTTC. It is translated as CASSPPGGHEQYF.

The chain uses TRBV30 and TRBJ1-1, with D possibly being TRBD1 (5 bases). Trimming pared 5 bases from V and 5 bases from J, leaving 9 bases between. The CDR3 runs to 11 residues. In germline, CDR1 is GTSNPN, CDR2 SVGIG (reference sequence). CDR3 sequence (DNA): TGTGCCTGGGGGGGAGGAACTGAAGCTTTCTTT. This sequence encodes CAWGGGTEAFF.

The chain employs TRBV10-2 and TRBJ2-1; maybe TRBD2 (6 bases). CDR1 is WSHSY and CDR2 is SAAADI in the germline V gene. V was shortened by 6 bases and J by 0 bases, with 9 bases between the two germline ends. The length of the CDR3 is 14 residues. The CDR3 region has the DNA TGCGCCAGCAGCACTAGCTACTCCTACAATGAGCAGTTCTTC. Its translation: CASSTSYSYNEQFF.

V gene TRBV19 combines with J gene TRBJ1-2; D is unresolved. CDR1 is LNHDA, CDR2 SQIVND, per germline (reference sequence). The CDR3 totals 13 residues. The V end lost 2 bases, the J end lost 2 bases, and 6 bases lay between the germline ends. DNA of the CDR3: TGTGCCAGTAGTATAATAGGGAACTATGGCTACACCTTC. As protein: CASSIIGNYGYTF. Filled out from reference TRBV19 and TRBJ1-2, the complete variable domain reads DGGITQSPKYLFRKEGQNVTLSCEQNLNHDAMYWYRQDPGQGLRLIYYSQIVNDFQKGDIAEGYSVSREKKESFPLTVTSAQKNPTAFYLCASSIIGNYGYTFGSGTRLTVV.

V usage is TRBV18 and J usage is TRBJ2-3; D is possibly TRBD2 (5 bases). The CDR3 extends over 14 amino acids. The V end was cut by 1 base, the J end by 6 bases, with 11 bases between. Germline V gene sequence: CDR1 KGHSH, CDR2 LQKENI. CDR3 DNA: TGTGCCAGCTCACCACTCGAGTCGGGGGATACGCAGTATTTT. Translation gives CASSPLESGDTQYF.

The chain has TRBV5-1 and TRBJ2-2; the match to TRBD1 covers 7 bases. The trim removed 5 bases at V and 3 bases at J, leaving 7 bases unmatched. The CDR3 spans 15 residues. The V gene's germline CDR1 is SGHRS and CDR2 YFSETQ. In DNA form, the CDR3 reads TGCGCCAGCAGGGTCGGACAGGTCGACACCGGGGAGCTGTTTTTT. Protein: CASRVGQVDTGELFF. Combining the CDR3 with reference TRBV5-1 and TRBJ2-2 gives the whole variable domain KAGVTQTPRYLIKTRGQQVTLSCSPISGHRSVSWYQQTPGQGLQFLFEYFSETQRNKGNFPGRFSGRQFSNSRSEMNVSTLELGDSALYLCASRVGQVDTGELFFGEGSRLTVL.

V and J are TRBV28 and TRBJ1-2; D gene unclear. Trimming shortened V by 2 bases and J by 7 bases, and 11 bases separated the two germline ends. The germline gives CDR1 MDHEN, CDR2 SYDVKM. This CDR3 region has 13 residues. The chain's CDR3 is CASSLLGISGYTF. DNA for the CDR3: TGTGCCAGCAGTTTACTCGGCATCTCTGGCTACACCTTC.

This chain joins TRBV14 and TRBJ1-4; 8 bases match TRBD1. J lost 3 bases, V lost 4 bases, and 4 bases had no gene match. The length of the CDR3 is 15 residues. Germline V CDR1 and CDR2: SGHDN, FVKESK. The CDR3 here is CASSRTGRANEKLFF. The CDR3, as DNA: TGTGCCAGCAGCCGGACAGGGCGGGCTAATGAAAAACTGTTTTTT.

This chain uses TRBV18 with TRBJ2-5; D remains unclear. CDR3 size: 14 residues. Between the trimmed V and J ends, which lost 3 bases and 2 bases, there was a span of 10 bases. Germline V gives CDR1 KGHSH, CDR2 LQKENI. The CDR3 here is CASSPVESQETQYF. For the CDR3, the DNA is TGTGCCAGCTCACCCGTGGAGAGTCAAGAGACCCAGTACTTC.

This chain links TRBV6-5 with TRBJ2-7, with D perhaps matching TRBD2 (6 bases). V shed 0 bases and J shed 0 bases, with 12 bases lying between them. The CDR3 has 16 residues. The V gene's germline CDR1 is MNHEY and CDR2 SVGAGI. CDR3 bases: TGTGCCAGCAGTTACTCGGAGGGCCCAATCTCCTACGAGCAGTACTTC. Its protein is CASSYSEGPISYEQYF.

Only one count was recorded for this clone. V gene TRBV14 combines with J gene TRBJ2-7, with D possibly matching TRBD1 (6 bases). This CDR3 has 16 residues. The V end lost 2 bases, the J end lost 3 bases, and 17 bases lay between the germline ends. Germline values: CDR1 SGHDN, CDR2 FVKESK. The DNA for the CDR3 is TGTGCCAGCAGCCAAAAGGGGAAGTCAGGGGACTACGAGCAGTACTTC. Translating gives CASSQKGKSGDYEQYF.

The J gene is TRBJ2-7, the V gene TRBV19; D could derive from TRBD1 or TRBD2 (6 bases each). The ends were cut back, 2 bases at V and 7 bases at J, with 12 bases in the middle. The CDR3 sequence is 13 residues long. Germline CDR1 reads LNHDA; CDR2 reads SQIVND (reference sequence). The CDR3 nucleotides read TGTGCCAGTAGTATAACGGGGGCGAGGGAGCAGTACTTC. As protein: CASSITGAREQYF.

V gene TRBV6-5 combines with J gene TRBJ1-2; D is undetermined. V was cut by 2 bases and J by 4 bases, with 14 bases left in between. Germline V lookup: CDR1 MNHEY, CDR2 SVGAGI. The CDR3 runs 15 residues. For the CDR3, the DNA is TGTGCCAGCAGTTACACCGTCCGGGATATCTATGGCTACACCTTC. Translating it yields CASSYTVRDIYGYTF.

V and J are TRBV5-1 and TRBJ2-3; TRBD1 matches at 9 bases. Trimming removed 4 bases from V and 4 bases from J; junction bases left unmatched: 7. There are 15 residues in the CDR3. From germline, CDR1 is SGHRS and CDR2 YFSETQ. The CDR3 here is CASSPRQGDPDTQYF. DNA for the CDR3: TGCGCCAGCAGCCCGAGACAGGGGGATCCAGATACGCAGTATTTT. Together with reference TRBV5-1 and TRBJ2-3, the CDR3 gives the full variable domain: KAGVTQTPRYLIKTRGQQVTLSCSPISGHRSVSWYQQTPGQGLQFLFEYFSETQRNKGNFPGRFSGRQFSNSRSEMNVSTLELGDSALYLCASSPRQGDPDTQYFGPGTRLTVL.

The gene calls are TRBV19 and TRBJ1-5; no definite D call. CDR1 is LNHDA, CDR2 SQIVND, per germline (reference sequence). Trimming stripped 3 bases from V and 2 bases from J, with 11 bases between. This CDR3 is 15 amino acids long. The CDR3 is CASSIGRAGNQPQHF. As DNA, the CDR3 is TGTGCCAGTAGTATTGGTAGAGCAGGCAATCAGCCCCAGCATTTT.

This clone was seen just once. The genes are TRBV30 and TRBJ1-2; TRBD1 agrees at 8 bases. The CDR3 extends over 18 amino acids. V trimming: 2 bases; J trimming: 4 bases; junction bases outside the gene matches: 18. The germline CDR1 and CDR2 sequences are GTSNPN and SVGIG (reference sequence). In DNA, the CDR3 is TGTGCCTGGAGTCTCTTGGCCCCCGGACAGGGCACTGGCTATGGCTACACCTTC. It is translated as CAWSLLAPGQGTGYGYTF.

This rearrangement joins TRBV19 to TRBJ1-2; no clear D gene. The CDR3 has 14 residues. Trimming left V 3 bases short and J 0 bases short, with 8 bases between. Germline CDR1 and CDR2: LNHDA and SQIVND (reference sequence). DNA for the CDR3: TGTGCCAGTAGTATCTACAGTTCTAACTATGGCTACACCTTC. It codes for CASSIYSSNYGYTF.

This rearrangement joins TRBV4-3 to TRBJ1-2; 9 nucleotides match TRBD1. Trimming took 0 bases from V and 8 from J; bases not matched to a gene: 13. Per germline, CDR1 LGHNA and CDR2 YSLEER. This CDR3 has 17 residues. The CDR3 DNA reads as TGCGCCAGCAGCCAAGATCCGACAGGGGGGCCCAACGGGGGCTACACCTTC. Residues: CASSQDPTGGPNGGYTF.

The gene calls are TRBV6-2 or TRBV6-3 and TRBJ2-1, with D perhaps matching TRBD2 (6 bases). Looked up from germline, CDR1 is MNHEY and CDR2 is SVGEGT. The CDR3 is 16 amino acids. V lost 6 bases and J 1 base, leaving 16 bases between the germline ends. The CDR3 loop reads CASSLAGRRSYNEQFF. CDR3 bases: TGTGCCAGCAGCCTTGCGGGGCGCCGTTCCTACAATGAGCAGTTCTTC.

This clone has more than one count but fewer than ten. This chain's CDR3 is CASSSGQVVMNTEAFF. CDR3 bases: TGTGCCAGCAGTTCGGGACAGGTTGTCATGAACACTGAAGCTTTCTTT. This rearrangement joins TRBV6-2 or TRBV6-3 to TRBJ1-1; TRBD1 matches 8 bases. V lost 4 bases to trimming and J lost 0 bases; unmatched junction nucleotides: 7. Looked up from germline, CDR1 is MNHEY and CDR2 is SVGEGT. The CDR3 spans 16 residues.

The chain couples TRBV29-1 to TRBJ1-3; tentatively, D is TRBD1 (5 bases). The V and J ends lost 1 base and 3 bases respectively, with 13 bases between them. Germline-derived CDR1 and CDR2 are SQVTM and ANQGSEA. The CDR3 extends over 15 amino acids. CDR3 coding DNA: TGCAGCGTTGAAGGTGGAGGGGAATTTGGAAACACCATATATTTT. Its protein product is CSVEGGGEFGNTIYF.

The chain links TRBV24-1 to TRBJ1-5, with TRBD1 as a possible D gene (6 bases). Germline values: CDR1 KGHDR, CDR2 SFDVKD. This CDR3 has 14 amino acids. Trimming removed 4 bases from V and 6 bases from J, with 12 bases in between. CDR3 region: CATSESTGFQPQHF. In nucleotides, the CDR3 is TGTGCCACCAGTGAATCTACAGGGTTTCAGCCCCAGCATTTT.

The chain employs TRBV19 and TRBJ2-1; 7 positions agree with TRBD2. CDR3 size: 15 residues. Trimming at V came to 6 bases and at J to 3 bases, leaving 8 bases not matched to a gene. CDR1 and CDR2 from the germline V gene are LNHDA and SQIVND (reference sequence). The CDR3: CASSPVLAVYNEQFF. The CDR3 DNA follows: TGTGCCAGTAGCCCCGTGCTAGCGGTCTACAATGAGCAGTTCTTC.

Only a few counts were recorded for this clone. V gene TRBV20-1 combines with J gene TRBJ1-2; 8 nucleotides line up with TRBD1. The CDR3 runs to 11 residues. The V segment lost 6 bases and the J segment 10 bases; nucleotides outside the gene matches: 7. Germline V CDR1 and CDR2: DFQATT, SNEGSKA (reference sequence). CDR3 in amino acids: CSASGGQAYTF. DNA for the CDR3: TGCAGTGCATCAGGGGGACAGGCCTACACCTTC.

The chain has TRBV7-9 and TRBJ2-7; TRBD1 might be the D (6 bases). Germline CDR1 SEHNR, CDR2 FQNEAQ (reference sequence). V lost 5 bases and J 3 bases, leaving 20 bases between the germline ends. The CDR3 consists of 16 residues. CDR3 in amino acids: CASSLPPHGTNYEQYF. CDR3 coding DNA: TGTGCCAGCAGCCTCCCCCCCCACGGGACAAACTACGAGCAGTACTTC. The full variable domain, in which reference TRBV7-9 and TRBJ2-7 provide the parts outside the CDR3, is DTGVSQNPRHKITKRGQNVTFRCDPISEHNRLYWYRQTLGQGPEFLTYFQNEAQLEKSRLLSDRFSAERPKGSFSTLEIQRTEQGDSAMYLCASSLPPHGTNYEQYFGPGTRLTVT.

This chain uses TRBV6-5 with TRBJ2-1; D possibly corresponds to TRBD2 (6 bases). CDR1 MNHEY and CDR2 SVGAGI come from the germline V gene. The V and J ends lost 2 bases and 7 bases respectively, with 9 bases between them. The CDR3 is 13 residues long. CDR3 amino acids: CASSYSAGNEQFF. For the CDR3, the DNA is TGTGCCAGCAGTTACAGCGCGGGGAATGAGCAGTTCTTC.

The gene calls are TRBV24-1 and TRBJ1-1, with D perhaps matching TRBD1 (5 bases). From germline, CDR1 is KGHDR and CDR2 SFDVKD. This CDR3 region has 15 residues. With 4 bases removed from V and 2 bases from J, the gap between germline ends came to 13 bases. CDR3 bases: TGTGCCACCAGTGAGGGGGGGACCACTAACACTGAAGCTTTCTTT. Residues: CATSEGGTTNTEAFF.